This T cell receptor beta chain was profiled in a study of T cells in Graves' hyperthyroidism and ophthalmopathy. This CDR3 is built from 14 residues. The V and J ends lost 6 bases and 5 bases, in that order; junction bases with no gene match: 2. Germline values: CDR1 SNHLY, CDR2 FYNNEI. TCR beta CDR3 sequences were amplified from RNA transcripts. HTBI primers were the set used in a first-round RT-PCR of the TCR CDR3. TCRdb fed the multiplex PCR reads into MiXCR, producing one record per CDR3 protein. The sample lists approximately 200,000 distinct CDR3 sequences; around 20% were seen once. This clonotype has at least ten counts. A patient was excluded if there was uncontrolled infection, other autoimmune disease, pregnancy or lactation.

The TCR sequence derives from a man aged 35-49 years with Graves' hyperthyroidism. Sequencing was done on a sample of blood. The rearrangement joins TRBV2 to TRBJ1-6; 9 nucleotides align to TRBD1. Here the CDR3 DNA reads TGTGCCAGCAGCCGGGACAGGGATAATTCACCCCTCCACTTT. The encoded protein is CASSRDRDNSPLHF. Full variable domain (remainder filled in from reference TRBV2 and TRBJ1-6): EPEVTQTPSHQVTQMGQEVILRCVPISNHLYFYWYRQILGQKVEFLVSFYNNEISEKSEIFDDQFSVERPDGSNFTLKIRSTKLEDSAMYFCASSRDRDNSPLHFGNGTRLTVT.